This T cell receptor beta chain was sequenced during a study of OX40 agonist ivuxolimab in advanced cancers. Per germline, CDR1 SGHTA and CDR2 FQGNSA. Trimming took off 5 bases at V and 3 bases at J, with 11 bases between the two ends. The CDR3 is 13 residues long. This table comes from immunoSEQ multiplex PCR, and its TCRdb copy is limited to in-frame clones, with some not included. This sample yields 60,000 to 85,000 clones, of which approximately 95% are seen a single time; about a fifth belongs to the top ten. The sequenced sample was CD4+ or CD8+ T cells sorted from blood, obtained in a trial of the OX40 agonist ivuxolimab. This rearrangement joins TRBV7-2 to TRBJ2-7, with a tentative D call TRBD1 (6 bases). The source of this sequence is an adult with an advanced solid tumor such as melanoma, head and neck, liver or kidney cancer. The CDR3 here is CASSERQVYEQYF. CDR3 coding DNA: TGTGCCAGCAGCGAGAGACAGGTCTACGAGCAGTACTTC.